The rows below give T cell receptor beta chains drawn from one sample of a study of T-cell memory formation after mild COVID-19. TCRdb recomputed calls from the 5' RACE reads with MiXCR, one row per CDR3 protein. The profile shows about 430,000 distinct CDR3 sequences, about 24% of them singletons. The sequenced sample consisted of PBMCs or a T cell subset sorted from them (not recorded which). The receptors shown here come from an adult woman who had mild COVID-19 (a few samples of this study predate the infection). Cell type and time point are not known. Each CDR3 is given with its conserved first and last residue. A D gene is named only where the DNA matches it firmly. Some rows mark clone size as missing; the rest say once, few, many or name a class of expanded clone.

d_call	clone_size	v_call	j_call	cdr3_nt	cdr3_aa
TRBD2	.	TRBV5-1	TRBJ2-7	TGCGCCAGCAGCCAGAGGCGGGACGGGGGGATCCACGAGCAGTACTTC	CASSQRRDGGIHEQYF
TRBD2	.	TRBV7-2	TRBJ2-1	TGTGCCAGCGCTCTTCGGACTAGCGGGAGGAATGAGCAGTTCTTC	CASALRTSGRNEQFF
.	few	TRBV2	TRBJ1-5	TGTGCCAGCAGTAGGCGGATGGGTTCCCGGCAGCCCCAGCATTTT	CASSRRMGSRQPQHF
TRBD1	few	TRBV7-6	TRBJ2-2	TGTGCCAGCAGCTTAGTGGACAGGGAGGTTTCCCCCGGGGAGCTGTTTTTT	CASSLVDREVSPGELFF
.	few	TRBV19	TRBJ1-6	TGTGCCAGTAGTGCCGGGACAAATAATTCACCCCTCCACTTT	CASSAGTNNSPLHF
TRBD1	.	TRBV9	TRBJ1-2	TGTGCCAGCAGCGTAGGAACAGGGGCCTATGGCTACACCTTC	CASSVGTGAYGYTF
TRBD1	.	TRBV20-1	TRBJ2-6	TGCAGTGCTTCAATTTTACGGACAGGGGCCAACTCTGGGGCCAACGTCCTGACTTTC	CSASILRTGANSGANVLTF
.	few	TRBV12-3/TRBV12-4	TRBJ2-5	TGTGCCAGCGGAGAGGTCCGGGAGACCCAGTACTTC	CASGEVRETQYF
TRBD1	.	TRBV6-5	TRBJ1-5	TGTGCCAGCAGAAGGGACAGGTCTAGCAATCAGCCCCAGCATTTT	CASRRDRSSNQPQHF
TRBD2	.	TRBV30	TRBJ2-2	TGTGCCTGGAGTTGGACTAGCGGGAGTGATCCCGGGGAGCTGTTTTTT	CAWSWTSGSDPGELFF
TRBD2	.	TRBV5-1	TRBJ2-1	TGCGCCAGCAGCGTGACTAGCGGGACGCCGTTTAGCTCCTACAATGAGCAGTTCTTC	CASSVTSGTPFSSYNEQFF
TRBD1	.	TRBV4-1	TRBJ1-2	TGCGCCAGCAGCCAACTCCAGGGGGGTGATGGCTACACCTTC	CASSQLQGGDGYTF
.	.	TRBV18	TRBJ1-1	TGTGCCAGCTCACCATTGTCTCCCCCGAACACTGAAGCTTTCTTT	CASSPLSPPNTEAFF
.	many	TRBV7-9	TRBJ2-7	TGTGCCAGCAGCTTCCTTAGCGGCGAGCAGTACTTC	CASSFLSGEQYF
.	.	TRBV12-3/TRBV12-4	TRBJ1-5	TGTGCCAGCAGTGAACCTAGGGCAGGGAGCAATCAGCCCCAGCATTTT	CASSEPRAGSNQPQHF
.	.	TRBV6-5	TRBJ2-3	TGTGCCAGCAACCAGGTCCCGCAGTATTTT	CASNQVPQYF
TRBD1	.	TRBV4-3	TRBJ2-2	TGCGCCAGCAGCCAAGCAGGGGGCGGGCGCGGCCGGAGGGGGGCCGGGGAGCTGTTTTTT	CASSQAGGGRGRRGAGELFF
TRBD1	.	TRBV7-3	TRBJ2-5	TGTGCCAGCAGCTGGACAGGGGAAGGGACCCAGTACTTC	CASSWTGEGTQYF
TRBD2	.	TRBV6-2/TRBV6-3	TRBJ2-1	TGTGCCAGCAGTTACCGACTAGCGGGGGTCGAGCAGTTCTTC	CASSYRLAGVEQFF
.	few	TRBV5-6	TRBJ1-2	TGTGCCAGCAGACGTACAGCACTATACGACTATGGCTACACCTTC	CASRRTALYDYGYTF
.	few	TRBV7-2	TRBJ2-3	TGTGCCAGCAGCTATCCCAGTTATGTCACAGATACGCAGTATTTT	CASSYPSYVTDTQYF
.	few	TRBV9	TRBJ1-2	TGTGCCAGCAGCGTAGCTGCACAGACCTTTGACTATGGCTACACCTTC	CASSVAAQTFDYGYTF
TRBD2	few	TRBV19	TRBJ2-1	TGTGCCAGTAGTACGACTAGCGGTACCAGCTCCTACAATGAGCAGTTCTTC	CASSTTSGTSSYNEQFF
.	.	TRBV15	TRBJ2-1	TGTGCCACCAGCGGAATAGTACAGGGCCCAAACAATGAGCAGTTCTTC	CATSGIVQGPNNEQFF
TRBD2	few	TRBV18	TRBJ2-3	TGTGCCAGCTCACTTCAGAGGCCCGGACTAGCGGACACAGATACGCAGTATTTT	CASSLQRPGLADTDTQYF
TRBD2	.	TRBV7-9	TRBJ2-1	TGTGCCAGCAGCTTAACGGCGGGGGGTGTAGTATGGGATGAGCAGTTCTTC	CASSLTAGGVVWDEQFF
.	.	TRBV7-8	TRBJ2-6	TGTGCCAGCAGCTTAGCTAGCTCTGGGGCCAACGTCCTGACTTTC	CASSLASSGANVLTF
TRBD1	.	TRBV19	TRBJ1-5	TGTGCCAGTAGCCACCAACTCCCGGGACAGGGGCGGCAGCCCCAGCATTTT	CASSHQLPGQGRQPQHF
.	.	TRBV2	TRBJ1-1	TGTGCCAGCAGTGAATCAGGTATCGGCTGGAACACTGAAGCTTTCTTT	CASSESGIGWNTEAFF
.	.	TRBV10-3	TRBJ1-4	TGTGCCACCCAACGGGGTGTTACAGGGCCAAATGAAAAACTGTTTTTT	CATQRGVTGPNEKLFF
.	few	TRBV7-2	TRBJ2-5	TGTGCCAGCAGCCATCTCCGGGTAGAGACCCAGTACTTC	CASSHLRVETQYF
.	few	TRBV7-6	TRBJ2-6	TGTGCCAGCAGCTTAGAGACAGAGACCTCTGGGGCCAACGTCCTGACTTTC	CASSLETETSGANVLTF
TRBD2	few	TRBV7-3	TRBJ2-1	TGTGCCAGCAGCTTGACCGGGACTAGCCCAAAGAATGAGCAGTTCTTC	CASSLTGTSPKNEQFF
TRBD1	few	TRBV6-2/TRBV6-3	TRBJ1-5	TGTGCCAGCAGTTACTTACCGGGACAGGCAGTTCAGCCCCAGCATTTT	CASSYLPGQAVQPQHF
TRBD1	few	TRBV19	TRBJ1-1	TGTGCCAGTAGTTGGGGACAGTGGGACACTGAAGCTTTCTTT	CASSWGQWDTEAFF
.	few	TRBV24-1	TRBJ2-1	TGTGCCACCACCGGGCCAGGGGCCTACAATGAGCAGTTCTTC	CATTGPGAYNEQFF
.	.	TRBV6-5	TRBJ1-4	TGTGCCAGCAGTTTGGCCCGGATGGGGGGAAATGAAAAACTGTTTTTT	CASSLARMGGNEKLFF
TRBD1	.	TRBV6-1	TRBJ2-2	TGTGCCAGCATCCGGGACAGGGCGAGTGGGGAGCTGTTTTTT	CASIRDRASGELFF
TRBD1	.	TRBV12-3/TRBV12-4	TRBJ2-7	TGTGCCAGCAGTAACGACAGGGCTGAGCAGTACTTC	CASSNDRAEQYF
TRBD1	few	TRBV6-5	TRBJ1-1	TGTGCCAGCAGTTACTGGACAGGGGAGACTGAAGCTTTCTTT	CASSYWTGETEAFF
.	.	TRBV7-3	TRBJ1-2	TGTGCCAGCAGCGGTGACAGGTACTATGGCTACACCTTC	CASSGDRYYGYTF